The table lists the clone carrying this T cell receptor beta chain with many counts. Antigen: not known. The germline CDR1 and CDR2 sequences are SGHNT and YYREEE (reference sequence). The ends were cut back, 2 bases at V and 5 bases at J, with 17 bases in the middle. The CDR3 has 15 residues. The sample belongs to a study of CD8 T cells in ankylosing spondylitis. Whole-study findings and limits: Enrichment of disease-linked clones was reportedly significant in matched ankylosing spondylitis synovial fluid.

TCRdb re-analysed the 5' RACE reads in MiXCR, keeping a single row per CDR3 protein. This sample has about 240,000 distinct CDR3 sequences, with 9.5% to 12% found just once. The chain joins TRBV5-4 to TRBJ2-7; maybe TRBD1 (7 bases). This TCR was recovered from a male donor with ankylosing spondylitis or in good health (not recorded which). The sample was blood, either unsorted or a sorted T cell fraction (not recorded which). CDR3: CASSFRRGREDEQYF. CDR3 in DNA: TGTGCCAGCAGCTTTAGGAGGGGGCGAGAAGACGAGCAGTACTTC. The full variable domain, completed using reference TRBV5-4 and TRBJ2-7, is ETGVTQSPTHLIKTRGQQVTLRCSSQSGHNTVSWYQQALGQGPQFIFQYYREEENGRGNFPPRFSGLQFPNYSSELNVNALELDDSALYLCASSFRRGREDEQYFGPGTRLTVT.